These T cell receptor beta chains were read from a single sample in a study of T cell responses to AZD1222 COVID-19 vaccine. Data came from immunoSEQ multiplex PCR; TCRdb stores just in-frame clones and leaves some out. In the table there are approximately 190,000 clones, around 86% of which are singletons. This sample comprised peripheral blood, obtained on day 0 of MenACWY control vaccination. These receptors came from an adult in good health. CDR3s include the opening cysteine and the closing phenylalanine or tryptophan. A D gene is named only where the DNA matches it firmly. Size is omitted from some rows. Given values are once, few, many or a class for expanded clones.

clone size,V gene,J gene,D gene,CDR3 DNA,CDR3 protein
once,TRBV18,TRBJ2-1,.,TGTGCCAGCTCACCAGGCAGCGGGTTGGAACGTGAGCAGTTCTTC,CASSPGSGLEREQFF
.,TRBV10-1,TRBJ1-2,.,TGCGCCAGCAGTGAGAGTCGCCGGGACCCAGGATCGTTTCGCTACACCTTC,CASSESRRDPGSFRYTF
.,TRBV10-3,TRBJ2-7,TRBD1,TGTGCCATCACCCCAGGACAGGGGGCGGGCGAGCAGTACTTC,CAITPGQGAGEQYF
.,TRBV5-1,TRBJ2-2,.,TGCGCCAGCAGCTCCACAGTATTGACGACCGGGGAGCTGTTTTTT,CASSSTVLTTGELFF
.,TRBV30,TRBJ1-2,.,TGTGCCTGGAGTGCTAGGGAGGGAGGCTACACCTTC,CAWSAREGGYTF
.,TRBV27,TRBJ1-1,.,TGTGCCAGCAGTTTATCGCCCGCTGGGACTGAAGCTTTCTTT,CASSLSPAGTEAFF
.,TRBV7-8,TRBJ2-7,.,TGTGCCAGCAGCTTAGGGGGAGCAAGCTACGAGCAGTACTTC,CASSLGGASYEQYF
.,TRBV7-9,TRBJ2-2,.,TGTGCCAGCAGCTTGAGAGCCTCGGTCCCGAACACCGGGGAGCTGTTTTTT,CASSLRASVPNTGELFF
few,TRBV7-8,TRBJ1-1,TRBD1,TGTGCCAGCTGGGACAGGGGGCGCGGATTCACTGAAGCTTTCTTT,CASWDRGRGFTEAFF
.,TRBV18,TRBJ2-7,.,TGTGCCAGCTCACCATACGGGAACGAGCAGTACTTC,CASSPYGNEQYF
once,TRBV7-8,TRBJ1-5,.,TGTGCCAGCAGCTCGAGACAGTACAATCAGCCCCAGCATTTT,CASSSRQYNQPQHF
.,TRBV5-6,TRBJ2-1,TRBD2,TGTGCCAGCAGTGCCGAACTAGCGGGAGTTTACAATGAGCAGTTCTTC,CASSAELAGVYNEQFF
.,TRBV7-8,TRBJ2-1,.,TGTGCCAGCAGCTTAGTCTTGGGCGGAAGCTCCTACAATGAGCAGTTCTTC,CASSLVLGGSSYNEQFF
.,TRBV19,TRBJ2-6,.,TGTGCCAGTAGTATGGGGGGCGCTGCTGGGGCCAACGTCCTGACTTTC,CASSMGGAAGANVLTF
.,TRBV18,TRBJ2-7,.,TGTGCCAGCTCACCAAGCCAGGAGCTCTACGAGCAGTACTTC,CASSPSQELYEQYF
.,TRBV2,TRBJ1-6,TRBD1,TGTGCCAGCAGAGGACAGGGGGCTCCTTATAATTCACCCCTCCACTTT,CASRGQGAPYNSPLHF
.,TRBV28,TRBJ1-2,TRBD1,TGTGCCAGCAGTCAGGGACAGCTATTCTATGGCTACACCTTC,CASSQGQLFYGYTF
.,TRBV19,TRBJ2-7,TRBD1,TGTGCCAGTAGTATCTTTCTTGGACAGGGCACCTACGAGCAGTACTTC,CASSIFLGQGTYEQYF
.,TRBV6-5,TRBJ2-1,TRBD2,TGTGCCAGCAGTCCGGGACTAGAAAGTGAGCAGTTCTTC,CASSPGLESEQFF
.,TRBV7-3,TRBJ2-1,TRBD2,TGTGCCAGCAGCACTAGCGTTTACAATGAGCAGTTCTTC,CASSTSVYNEQFF
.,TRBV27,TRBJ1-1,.,TGTGCCAGCAGTTTTAAGGGGGGGAACACTGAAGCTTTCTTT,CASSFKGGNTEAFF
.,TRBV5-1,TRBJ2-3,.,TGCGCCAGCAGCTTGGGTCGACAGGTCAAAGATACGCAGTATTTT,CASSLGRQVKDTQYF
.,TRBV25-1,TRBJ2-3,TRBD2,TGTGCCAGCAGCGATATGGGACTAGCGGGAGAGGCAGATACGCAGTATTTT,CASSDMGLAGEADTQYF
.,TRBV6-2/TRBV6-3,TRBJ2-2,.,TGTGCCAGCAGTCCAGGACCAAACACCGGGGAGCTGTTTTTT,CASSPGPNTGELFF
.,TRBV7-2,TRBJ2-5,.,TGTGCCAGCAGCTTACACTCGGGCCAAGAGACCCAGTACTTC,CASSLHSGQETQYF
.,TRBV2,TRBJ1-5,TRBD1,TGTGCCAGCAGGCCTCCGGGACAGGGCCCAAATCAGCCCCAGCATTTT,CASRPPGQGPNQPQHF
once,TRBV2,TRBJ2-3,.,TGTGCCAGCAGCTTCAGTGGGCGGGAATACACAGATACGCAGTATTTT,CASSFSGREYTDTQYF
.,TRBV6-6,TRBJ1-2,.,TGTGCCAGCAGAACACCGCAGGGGCTAAATGGCTACACCTTC,CASRTPQGLNGYTF
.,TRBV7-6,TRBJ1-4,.,TGTGCCAGCTCGTACGGGGCGGGGAACGATGAAAAACTGTTTTTT,CASSYGAGNDEKLFF
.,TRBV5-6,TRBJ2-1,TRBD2,TGTGCCAGCAGCTTGGTGGGACTAGCGGGAGATAATGAGCAGTTCTTC,CASSLVGLAGDNEQFF
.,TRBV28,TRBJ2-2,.,TGTGCCAGCAGTTTATTTCCGAGACAACGCGGGAACACCGGGGAGCTGTTTTTT,CASSLFPRQRGNTGELFF
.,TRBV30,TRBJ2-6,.,TGTGCCTGGAGTCTAGGGGCGGCAGGGGCCAACGTCCTGACTTTC,CAWSLGAAGANVLTF
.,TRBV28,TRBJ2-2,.,TGTGCCAGCAGTTTAGGGCGGATAGACACCGGGGAGCTGTTTTTT,CASSLGRIDTGELFF
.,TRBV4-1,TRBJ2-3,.,TGCGCCAGCAGCCTCCAACTAGACCGCACAGATACGCAGTATTTT,CASSLQLDRTDTQYF
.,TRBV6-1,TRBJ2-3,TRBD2,TGTGCCAGCAGTGATCTAGCGGGAGGAGCAGATACGCAGTATTTT,CASSDLAGGADTQYF
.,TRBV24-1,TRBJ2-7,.,TGTGCCACCAGCCCCGGGTACTTC,CATSPGYF
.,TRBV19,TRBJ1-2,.,TGTGCCAGCCACCAGGCCCAAGGGAGCTATGGCTACACCTTC,CASHQAQGSYGYTF
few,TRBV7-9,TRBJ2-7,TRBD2,TGTGCCAGCAGCTCCTTAGCGGGAGGACCCTACGAGCAGTACTTC,CASSSLAGGPYEQYF
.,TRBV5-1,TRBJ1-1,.,TGCGCCAGCACGCACCAAACGGGGAGGTGGGACACTGAAGCTTTCTTT,CASTHQTGRWDTEAFF
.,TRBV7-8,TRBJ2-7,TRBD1,TGTGCCAGCAGCTTAGCGGGACAGGAATCCTACGAGCAGTACTTC,CASSLAGQESYEQYF